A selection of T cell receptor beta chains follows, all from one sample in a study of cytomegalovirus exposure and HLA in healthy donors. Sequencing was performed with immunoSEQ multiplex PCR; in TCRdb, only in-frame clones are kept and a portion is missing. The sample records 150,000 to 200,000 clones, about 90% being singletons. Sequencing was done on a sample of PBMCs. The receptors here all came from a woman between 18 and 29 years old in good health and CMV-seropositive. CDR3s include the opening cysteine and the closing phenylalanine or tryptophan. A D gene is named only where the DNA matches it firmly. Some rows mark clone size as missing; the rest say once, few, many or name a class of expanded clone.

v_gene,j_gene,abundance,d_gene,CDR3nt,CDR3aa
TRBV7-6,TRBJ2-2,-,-,TGTGCCAGCAGCCCCGACAGAAACACCGGGGAGCTGTTTTTT,CASSPDRNTGELFF
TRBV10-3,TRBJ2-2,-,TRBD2,TGTGCCATCAATAGCGGGAGAGGGGAGCTGTTTTTT,CAINSGRGELFF
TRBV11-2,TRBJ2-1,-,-,TGTGCCAGCAGCTTAGGTTCGGTGTATGAGCAGTTCTTC,CASSLGSVYEQFF
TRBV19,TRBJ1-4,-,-,TGTGCCAGTAGTACTACTCGCTCAACTAATGAAAAACTGTTTTTT,CASSTTRSTNEKLFF
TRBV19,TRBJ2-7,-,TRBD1,TGTGCCAGTAGCTTGGACAGGGACGAGCAGTACTTC,CASSLDRDEQYF
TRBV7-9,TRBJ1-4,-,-,TGTGCCAGCAGCCCAGGGGCAGTGGGGGACCCAATTGAAAAACTGTTTTTT,CASSPGAVGDPIEKLFF
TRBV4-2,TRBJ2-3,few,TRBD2,TGTGCCAGCAGCCAAGAATCTGCGGGAGGCCCCACAGATACGCAGTATTTT,CASSQESAGGPTDTQYF
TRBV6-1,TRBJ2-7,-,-,TGTGCCTCCCTCCTGCACAGGGTTCTCTCCTACGAGCAGTACTTC,CASLLHRVLSYEQYF
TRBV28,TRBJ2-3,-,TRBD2,TGTGCCAGCGGGGCGGGAGGATACACAGATACGCAGTATTTT,CASGAGGYTDTQYF
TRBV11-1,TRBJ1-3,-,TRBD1,TGTGCCAGCGACTCAACAGGGGCGGCTGGAAACACCATATATTTT,CASDSTGAAGNTIYF
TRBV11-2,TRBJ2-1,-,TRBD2,TGTGCCAGCAGCTTAGGCCAGGGACTAGCGGGACAGGTTGAGCAGTTCTTC,CASSLGQGLAGQVEQFF
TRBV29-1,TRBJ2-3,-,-,TGCAGCGTTGACAGCGGCCTTACGACAGATACGCAGTATTTT,CSVDSGLTTDTQYF
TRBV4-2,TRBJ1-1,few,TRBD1,TGTGCCAGCAGCCAAGATACAGGGGGGTTGAACACTGAAGCTTTCTTT,CASSQDTGGLNTEAFF
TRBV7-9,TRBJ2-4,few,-,TGTGCCAGCAGCTTAGGGGACGGAGGGGACATTCAGTACTTC,CASSLGDGGDIQYF
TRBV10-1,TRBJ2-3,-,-,TGCGCCAGCAGTGAGTCGGGCAGTACGCAGTATTTT,CASSESGSTQYF
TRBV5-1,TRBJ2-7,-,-,TGCGCCAGCAGCTCCACAGCCGGGAAACCCTACGAGCAGTACTTC,CASSSTAGKPYEQYF
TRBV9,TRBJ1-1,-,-,TGTGCCAGCAGTGGTTTCGGACTCGATAGGAACACTGAAGCTTTCTTT,CASSGFGLDRNTEAFF
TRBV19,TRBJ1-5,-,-,TGTGCCAGTAGTGCCGGTTCCCAGCCCCAGCATTTT,CASSAGSQPQHF
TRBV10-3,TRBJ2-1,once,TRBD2,TGTGCCATCCGAAGAGGAGTAGCGGGAGGGTATAACTACAATGAGCAGTTCTTC,CAIRRGVAGGYNYNEQFF
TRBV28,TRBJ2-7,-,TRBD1,TGTGCCAGCAGAGGCCAGGGGGCCTACGAGCAGTACTTC,CASRGQGAYEQYF
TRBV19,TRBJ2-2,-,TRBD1,TGTGCCAGCAACCGACAGGGGGGGTACACCGGGGAGCTGTTTTTT,CASNRQGGYTGELFF
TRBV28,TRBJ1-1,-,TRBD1,TGTGCCAGCAGTACCCCTCAGCCGGGACAGGGGGGTGAAGCTTTCTTT,CASSTPQPGQGGEAFF
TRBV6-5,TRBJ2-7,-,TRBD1,TGTGCCAGCAGGGCAGGGGGCTACGAGCAGTACTTC,CASRAGGYEQYF
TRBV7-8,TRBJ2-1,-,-,TGTGCCAGCAGCTTATTGGTGGCAGGTGAGCAGTTCTTC,CASSLLVAGEQFF
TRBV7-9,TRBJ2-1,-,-,TGTGCCAGCAGCTTACTAGCTACGGGCCTCTACAATGAGCAGTTCTTC,CASSLLATGLYNEQFF
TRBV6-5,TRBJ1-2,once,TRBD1,TGTGCCAGCAGTTCCTATACAGGGGTTAAAGGATATGGCTACACCTTC,CASSSYTGVKGYGYTF
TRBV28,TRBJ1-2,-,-,TGTGCCAGCATAGGGGCACAGCAAAGCTACACCTTC,CASIGAQQSYTF
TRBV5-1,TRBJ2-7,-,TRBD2,TGCGCCAGCAGCTTGACCCGCCTAGCGGGAGTAACGGTCGGGTACGAGCAGTACTTC,CASSLTRLAGVTVGYEQYF
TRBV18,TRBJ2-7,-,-,TGTGCCAGCTCACCACAGGGGGCGGGGGAGCAGTACTTC,CASSPQGAGEQYF
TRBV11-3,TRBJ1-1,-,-,TGTGCCAGCAGCTTAGGGTCAGGGGAGTACACTGAAGCTTTCTTT,CASSLGSGEYTEAFF
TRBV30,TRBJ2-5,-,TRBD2,TGTGGTCTAGCGGGAGAAGAGACCCAGTACTTC,CGLAGEETQYF
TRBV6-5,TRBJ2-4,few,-,TGTGCCAGCAGTTACTCAGGCAGGGGAAACATTCAGTACTTC,CASSYSGRGNIQYF
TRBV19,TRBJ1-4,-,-,TGTGCCAGTAGTATTGCAGGGTACAGTCTTACGGTGATCCGAAAACTGTTTTTT,CASSIAGYSLTVIRKLFF
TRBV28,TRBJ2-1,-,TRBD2,TGTGCCAGCAGTTTACGGGGGAGGGCCCAAGAGCAGTTCTTC,CASSLRGRAQEQFF
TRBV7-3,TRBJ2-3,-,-,TGTGCCAGCAGTTATGACACCCACACAGATACGCAGTATTTT,CASSYDTHTDTQYF
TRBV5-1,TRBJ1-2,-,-,TGCGCCAGCAGCTTGGAGCGGAGCCGTGGCTACACCTTC,CASSLERSRGYTF
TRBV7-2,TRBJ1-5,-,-,TGTGCCAGCAGCTTAGAGGCGGGCAATCAGCCCCAGCATTTT,CASSLEAGNQPQHF
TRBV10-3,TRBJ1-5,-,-,TGTGCCATCAGTGACTCGAGATTCGGGCAGGGTTTTCAGCCCCAGCATTTT,CAISDSRFGQGFQPQHF
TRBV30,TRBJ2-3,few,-,TGTGCCTGGAGTAGGGGACACCCCACAGATACGCAGTATTTT,CAWSRGHPTDTQYF
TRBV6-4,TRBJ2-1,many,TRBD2,TGTGCCAGCAGTGACTCCCTAGCGGGATACAATGAGCAGTTCTTC,CASSDSLAGYNEQFF
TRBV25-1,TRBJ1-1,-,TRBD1,TGTGCCAGCAGGGGGGCTGCAGGGGGCGCCTGGAACACTGAAGCTTTCTTT,CASRGAAGGAWNTEAFF
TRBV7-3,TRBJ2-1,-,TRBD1,TGTGCCAGCAGCTTTTTCCCCCACTTTGACAGGGAGATTGACAATGAGCAGTTCTTC,CASSFFPHFDREIDNEQFF
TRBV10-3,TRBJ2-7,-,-,TGTGCCATCAGGCGGGACGGAAGCTCCTACGAGCAGTACTTC,CAIRRDGSSYEQYF
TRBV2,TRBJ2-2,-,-,TGTGCCAGCAGGTACCCCCGGGGAAAAACCGGGGAGCTGTTTTTT,CASRYPRGKTGELFF
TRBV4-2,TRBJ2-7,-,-,TGTGCCAGCAGCCAAGTGGCGGGCGGTACCCTCTCCTACGAGCAGTACTTC,CASSQVAGGTLSYEQYF
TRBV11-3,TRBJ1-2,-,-,TGTGCCAGCAGCTTAACCACTACCCCCTATGGCTACACCTTC,CASSLTTTPYGYTF
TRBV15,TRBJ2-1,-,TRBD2,TGTGCCACCACTCCCACTAGCGGGGGGTACAATGAGCAGTTCTTC,CATTPTSGGYNEQFF